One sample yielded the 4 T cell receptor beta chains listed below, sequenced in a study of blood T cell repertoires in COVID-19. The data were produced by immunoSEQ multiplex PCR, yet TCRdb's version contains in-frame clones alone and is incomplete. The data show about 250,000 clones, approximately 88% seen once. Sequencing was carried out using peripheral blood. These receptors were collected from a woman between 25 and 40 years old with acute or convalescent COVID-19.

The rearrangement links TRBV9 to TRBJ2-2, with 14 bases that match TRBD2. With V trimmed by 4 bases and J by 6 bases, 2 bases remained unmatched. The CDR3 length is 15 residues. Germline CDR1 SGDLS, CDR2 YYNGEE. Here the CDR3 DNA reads TGTGCCAGCAGCATGACTAGCGGGAGGGCCGGGGAGCTGTTTTTT. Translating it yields CASSMTSGRAGELFF.

The CDR3 sequence: CAFSGSSGNTIYF. CDR3 bases: TGTGCCTTTTCCGGGAGCTCTGGAAACACCATATATTTT. The V and J genes are TRBV30 and TRBJ1-3, with no clear D. Germline CDR1 is GTSNPN and CDR2 is SVGIG (reference sequence). Trimming removed 7 bases from V and 0 bases from J, with 10 bases in between. CDR3 length equals 13 residues.

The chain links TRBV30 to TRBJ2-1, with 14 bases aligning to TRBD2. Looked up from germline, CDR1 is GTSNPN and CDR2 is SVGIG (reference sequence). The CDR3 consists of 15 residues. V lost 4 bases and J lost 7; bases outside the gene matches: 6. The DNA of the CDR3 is TGTGCCTGGACCCCGACTAGCGGGGGGGCGAATGAGCAGTTCTTC. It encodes CAWTPTSGGANEQFF.

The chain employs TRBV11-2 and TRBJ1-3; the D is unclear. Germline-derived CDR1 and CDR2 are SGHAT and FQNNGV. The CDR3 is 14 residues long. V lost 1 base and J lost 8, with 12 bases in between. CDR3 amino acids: CASSLARFRDTIYF. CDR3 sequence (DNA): TGTGCCAGCAGCTTAGCACGTTTCCGAGACACCATATATTTT. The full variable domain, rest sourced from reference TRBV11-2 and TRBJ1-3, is EAGVAQSPRYKIIEKRQSVAFWCNPISGHATLYWYQQILGQGPKLLIQFQNNGVVDDSQLPKDRFSAERLKGVDSTLKIQPAKLEDSAVYLCASSLARFRDTIYFGEGSWLTVV.